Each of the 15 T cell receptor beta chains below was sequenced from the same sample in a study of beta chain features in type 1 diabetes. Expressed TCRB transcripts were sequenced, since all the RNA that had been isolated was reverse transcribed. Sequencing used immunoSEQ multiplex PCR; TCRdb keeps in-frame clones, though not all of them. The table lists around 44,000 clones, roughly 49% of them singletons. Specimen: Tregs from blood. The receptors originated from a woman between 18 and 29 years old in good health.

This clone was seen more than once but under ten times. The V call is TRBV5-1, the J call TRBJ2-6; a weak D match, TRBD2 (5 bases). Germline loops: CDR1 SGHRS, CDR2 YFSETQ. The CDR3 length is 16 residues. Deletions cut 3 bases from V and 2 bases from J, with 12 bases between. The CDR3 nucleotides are TGCGCCAGCAGCTCCGGCCGAGGGACTGGGGCCAACGTCCTGACTTTC. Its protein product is CASSSGRGTGANVLTF.

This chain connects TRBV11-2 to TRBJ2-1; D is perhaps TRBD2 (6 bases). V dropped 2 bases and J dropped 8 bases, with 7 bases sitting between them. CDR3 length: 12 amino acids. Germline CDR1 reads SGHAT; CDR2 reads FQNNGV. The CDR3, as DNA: TGTGCCAGCAGCTTATGGGAGGATGAGCAGTTCTTC. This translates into CASSLWEDEQFF.

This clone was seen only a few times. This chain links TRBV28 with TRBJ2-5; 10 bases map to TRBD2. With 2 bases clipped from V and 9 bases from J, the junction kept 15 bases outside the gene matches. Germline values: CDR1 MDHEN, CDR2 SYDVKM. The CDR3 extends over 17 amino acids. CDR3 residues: CASSLGALAGDRGAQYF. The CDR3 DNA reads TGTGCCAGCAGTTTAGGCGCGCTAGCGGGAGACCGAGGGGCCCAGTACTTC.

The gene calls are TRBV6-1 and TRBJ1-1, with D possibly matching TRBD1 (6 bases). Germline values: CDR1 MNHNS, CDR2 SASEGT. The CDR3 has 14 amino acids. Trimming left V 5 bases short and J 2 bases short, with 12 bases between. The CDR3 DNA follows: TGTGCCAGCAGTACCCGGACAGATAACACTGAAGCTTTCTTT. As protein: CASSTRTDNTEAFF.

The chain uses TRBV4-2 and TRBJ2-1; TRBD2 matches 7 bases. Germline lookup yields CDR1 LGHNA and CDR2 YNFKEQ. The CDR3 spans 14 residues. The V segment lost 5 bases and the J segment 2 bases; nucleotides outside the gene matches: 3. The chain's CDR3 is CASSGDYPYNEQFF. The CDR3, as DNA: TGTGCCAGCAGCGGGGACTACCCCTACAATGAGCAGTTCTTC.

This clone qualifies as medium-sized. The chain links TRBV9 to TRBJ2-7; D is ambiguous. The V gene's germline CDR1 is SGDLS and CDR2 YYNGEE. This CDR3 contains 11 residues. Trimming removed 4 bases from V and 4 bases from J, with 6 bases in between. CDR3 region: CASSRGYEQYF. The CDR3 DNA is TGTGCCAGCAGCCGAGGTTACGAGCAGTACTTC.

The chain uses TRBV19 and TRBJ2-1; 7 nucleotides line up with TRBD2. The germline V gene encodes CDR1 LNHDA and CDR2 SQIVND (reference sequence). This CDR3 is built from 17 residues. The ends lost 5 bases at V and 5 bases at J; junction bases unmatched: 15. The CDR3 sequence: CASSAGLRAGFNNEQFF. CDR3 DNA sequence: TGTGCCAGTAGTGCCGGCCTGAGAGCGGGATTCAACAATGAGCAGTTCTTC. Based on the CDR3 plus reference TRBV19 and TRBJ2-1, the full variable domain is DGGITQSPKYLFRKEGQNVTLSCEQNLNHDAMYWYRQDPGQGLRLIYYSQIVNDFQKGDIAEGYSVSREKKESFPLTVTSAQKNPTAFYLCASSAGLRAGFNNEQFFGPGTRLTVL.

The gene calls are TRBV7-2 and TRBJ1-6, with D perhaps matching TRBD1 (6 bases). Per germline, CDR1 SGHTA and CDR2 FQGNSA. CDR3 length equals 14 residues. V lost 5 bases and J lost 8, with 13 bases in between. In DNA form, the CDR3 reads TGTGCCAGCAGCCCGGACAGTTCTTATTCACCCCTCCACTTT. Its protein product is CASSPDSSYSPLHF.

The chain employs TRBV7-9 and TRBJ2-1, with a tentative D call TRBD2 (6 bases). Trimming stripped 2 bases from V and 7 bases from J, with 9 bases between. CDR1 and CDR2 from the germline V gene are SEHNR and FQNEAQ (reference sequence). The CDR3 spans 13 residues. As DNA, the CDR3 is TGTGCCAGCAGCTTATATGGGGGGAATGAGCAGTTCTTC. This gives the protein CASSLYGGNEQFF.

The CDR3 DNA reads TGCGCCAGCAGCAAAGGAGTAAACATTCAGTACTTC. This gives the protein CASSKGVNIQYF. The V call is TRBV4-1, the J call TRBJ2-4; unclear D gene. Trimming left V 5 bases short and J 6 bases short, with 8 bases between. The CDR3 covers 12 residues. The germline V gene encodes CDR1 MGHRA and CDR2 YSYEKL.

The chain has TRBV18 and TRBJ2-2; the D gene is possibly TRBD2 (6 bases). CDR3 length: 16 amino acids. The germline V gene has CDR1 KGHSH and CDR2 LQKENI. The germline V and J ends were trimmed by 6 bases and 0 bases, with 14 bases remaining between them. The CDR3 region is CASSWVAEANTGELFF. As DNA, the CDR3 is TGTGCCAGCTCCTGGGTAGCGGAGGCGAACACCGGGGAGCTGTTTTTT.

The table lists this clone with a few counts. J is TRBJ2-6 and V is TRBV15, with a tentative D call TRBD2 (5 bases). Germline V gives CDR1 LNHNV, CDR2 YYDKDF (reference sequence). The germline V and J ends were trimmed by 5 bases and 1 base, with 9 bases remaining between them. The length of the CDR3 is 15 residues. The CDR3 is CATSPPGSGANVLTF. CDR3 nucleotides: TGTGCCACCAGCCCCCCGGGGTCTGGGGCCAACGTCCTGACTTTC. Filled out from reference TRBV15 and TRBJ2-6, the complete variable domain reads DAMVIQNPRYQVTQFGKPVTLSCSQTLNHNVMYWYQQKSSQAPKLLFHYYDKDFNNEADTPDNFQSRRPNTSFCFLDIRSPGLGDTAMYLCATSPPGSGANVLTFGAGSRLTVL.

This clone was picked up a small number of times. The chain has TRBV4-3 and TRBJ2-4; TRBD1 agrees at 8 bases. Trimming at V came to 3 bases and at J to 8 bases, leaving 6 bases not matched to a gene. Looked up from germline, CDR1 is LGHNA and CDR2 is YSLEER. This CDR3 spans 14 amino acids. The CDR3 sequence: CASSQDRVGDIQYF. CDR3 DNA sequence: TGCGCCAGCAGCCAGGACAGGGTAGGAGACATTCAGTACTTC.

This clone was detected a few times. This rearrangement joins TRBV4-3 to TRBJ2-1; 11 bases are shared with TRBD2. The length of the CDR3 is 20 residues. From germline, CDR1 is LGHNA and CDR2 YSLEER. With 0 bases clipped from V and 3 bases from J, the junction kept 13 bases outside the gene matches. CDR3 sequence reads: CASSQEPTFSGRGDYNEQFF. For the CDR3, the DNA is TGCGCCAGCAGCCAAGAGCCCACCTTTAGCGGGAGGGGGGACTACAATGAGCAGTTCTTC.

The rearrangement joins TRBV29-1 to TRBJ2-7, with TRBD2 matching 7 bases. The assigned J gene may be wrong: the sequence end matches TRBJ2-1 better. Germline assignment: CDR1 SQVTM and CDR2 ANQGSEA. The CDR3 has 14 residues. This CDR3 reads CSVKRDSSYNEQFF. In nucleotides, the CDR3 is TGCAGCGTAAAGCGGGATAGCTCCTACAATGAGCAGTTCTTC.